The TCR beta chain described here comes from a study of T-cell reconstitution after alpha-beta-depleted transplantation in children. Germline V gives CDR1 LGHNA, CDR2 YSLEER. CDR3 length: 17 amino acids. The ends were cut back, 0 bases at V and 0 bases at J, with 13 bases in the middle. During its preparation, the TCRbeta library received unique molecular identifiers. TCRdb re-analysed the PCR reads in MiXCR, keeping a single row per CDR3 protein. The sample shows around 530,000 distinct CDR3 sequences, around a third of them seen only once. The chain joins TRBV4-3 to TRBJ2-3; D call uncertain. Material: PBMCs from the stem cell graft donor, obtained from the stem cell graft. The sequence derives from a human donor who donated a stem cell graft to a child with aplastic anemia. CDR3 in amino acids: CASSQDYDHRSTDTQYF. The DNA for the CDR3 is TGCGCCAGCAGCCAAGACTACGACCACAGAAGCACAGATACGCAGTATTTT.